This T cell receptor (beta chain) was retrieved from a study of T cell responses to AZD1222 COVID-19 vaccine. Study results and limitations: Nearly half of unique spike-specific TCRs reportedly avoided B.1.351 and B.1.1.7 mutated regions. Dominant CD4 TCR responses targeted spike regions 160-218 and 743-854. Just a handful of people given AZD1222 tested seropositive at baseline.

Worth noting for this clone: Its antigen is undetermined.

The V and J ends lost 5 bases and 8 bases, in that order; junction bases with no gene match: 4. Germline assignment: CDR1 SEHNR and CDR2 FQNEAQ (reference sequence). The CDR3 loop spans 12 amino acids. Assay: immunoSEQ multiplex PCR; the TCRdb copy retains only in-frame clones and omits some. The table records about 130,000 clones, about 80% of them present only once. V usage is TRBV7-9 and J usage is TRBJ1-2; 8 bases map to TRBD1. Sample: peripheral blood, taken on day 0 of AZD1222 vaccination. The sequence was obtained from an adult in good health. The CDR3 region has the DNA TGTGCCAGCAGCGCCAGGGGGCTCGGCTACACCTTC. Its protein product is CASSARGLGYTF.